These 4 T cell receptor beta chains share one sample of origin, sequenced in a study of cytomegalovirus exposure and HLA in healthy donors. Assay: immunoSEQ multiplex PCR; the TCRdb copy retains only in-frame clones and omits some. The table lists 140,000 or so clones, approximately 86% of them singletons. Sequencing input: PBMCs. These receptors were taken from a young man in good health and CMV-seropositive.

The chain employs TRBV28 and TRBJ1-1; tentatively, D is TRBD1 (6 bases). The CDR3 has 14 amino acids. Germline V gene data show CDR1 as MDHEN and CDR2 as SYDVKM. V was pared by 3 bases and J by 4 bases, with 12 bases between. The CDR3 sequence is CASSFAGEGTEAFF. CDR3 nucleotides: TGTGCCAGCAGTTTTGCAGGGGAAGGCACTGAAGCTTTCTTT.

The chain combines TRBV5-4 with TRBJ1-4; D perhaps matches TRBD1 (6 bases). Between the trimmed V and J ends, which lost 5 bases and 0 bases, there was a span of 11 bases. The CDR3 is made up of 15 amino acids. From germline, CDR1 is SGHNT and CDR2 YYREEE (reference sequence). CDR3 sequence: CASSSTGPTNEKLFF. The CDR3 DNA sequence: TGTGCCAGCAGTTCTACAGGGCCAACTAATGAAAAACTGTTTTTT. The variable domain in full, completed from reference TRBV5-4 and TRBJ1-4, reads ETGVTQSPTHLIKTRGQQVTLRCSSQSGHNTVSWYQQALGQGPQFIFQYYREEENGRGNFPPRFSGLQFPNYSSELNVNALELDDSALYLCASSSTGPTNEKLFFGSGTQLSVL.

This clone was detected only a few times. The chain combines TRBV4-2 with TRBJ2-7, with D possibly being TRBD1 (5 bases). V dropped 0 bases and J dropped 0 bases, with 9 bases sitting between them. The CDR3 extends over 15 amino acids. Per the germline V gene, CDR1 is LGHNA and CDR2 is YNFKEQ. The chain's CDR3 is CASSQDMDTSYEQYF. In nucleotides, the CDR3 is TGTGCCAGCAGCCAAGATATGGACACCTCCTACGAGCAGTACTTC.

The chain joins TRBV5-1 to TRBJ1-5; 10 bases are a match to TRBD1. With V trimmed by 4 bases and J by 2 bases, 9 bases remained unmatched. There are 17 residues in the CDR3. Germline V gene lookup returns CDR1 SGHRS and CDR2 YFSETQ. The CDR3 sequence: CASSPGQGTLGNQPQHF. The CDR3 DNA is TGCGCCAGCAGCCCGGGACAGGGGACCTTGGGCAATCAGCCCCAGCATTTT.